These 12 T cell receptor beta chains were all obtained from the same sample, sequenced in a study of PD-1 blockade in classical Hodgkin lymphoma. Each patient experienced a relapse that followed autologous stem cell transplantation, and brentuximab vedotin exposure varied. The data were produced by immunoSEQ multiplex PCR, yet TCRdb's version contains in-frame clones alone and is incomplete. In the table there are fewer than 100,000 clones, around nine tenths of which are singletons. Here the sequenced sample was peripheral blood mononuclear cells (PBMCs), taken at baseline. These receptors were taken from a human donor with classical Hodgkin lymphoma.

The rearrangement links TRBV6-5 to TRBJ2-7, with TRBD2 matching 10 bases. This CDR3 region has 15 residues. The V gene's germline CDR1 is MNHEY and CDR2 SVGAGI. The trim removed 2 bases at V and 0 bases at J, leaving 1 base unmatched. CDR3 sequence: CASSYSGRDSYEQYF. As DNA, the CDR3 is TGTGCCAGCAGTTACAGCGGGAGGGACTCCTACGAGCAGTACTTC.

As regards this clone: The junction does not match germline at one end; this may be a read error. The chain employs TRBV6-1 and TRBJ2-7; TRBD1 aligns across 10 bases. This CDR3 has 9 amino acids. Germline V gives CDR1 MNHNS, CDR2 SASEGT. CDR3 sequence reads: CASRGQGHF. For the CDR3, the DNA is TGTGCCAGCAGGGGACAGGGGCACTTC.

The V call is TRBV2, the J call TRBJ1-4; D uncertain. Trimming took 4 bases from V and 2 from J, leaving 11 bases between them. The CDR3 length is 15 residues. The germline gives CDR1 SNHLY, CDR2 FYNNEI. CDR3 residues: CASSVSRQTNEKLFF. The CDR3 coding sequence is TGTGCCAGCAGTGTCAGCCGTCAGACTAATGAAAAACTGTTTTTT.

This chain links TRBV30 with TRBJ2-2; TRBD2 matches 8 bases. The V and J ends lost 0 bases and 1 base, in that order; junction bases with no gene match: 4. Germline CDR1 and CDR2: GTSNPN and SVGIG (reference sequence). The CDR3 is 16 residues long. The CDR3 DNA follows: TGTGCCTGGAGTGTAAAGCTAGCGGGGAACACCGGGGAGCTGTTTTTT. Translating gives CAWSVKLAGNTGELFF.

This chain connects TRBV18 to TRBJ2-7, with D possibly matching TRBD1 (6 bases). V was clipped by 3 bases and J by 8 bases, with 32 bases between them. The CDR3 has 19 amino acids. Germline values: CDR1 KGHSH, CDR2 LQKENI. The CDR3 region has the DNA TGTGCCAGCTCACCTTTCATCTTACAGGACAGCCACGGTTCTACGCAGCAGTACTTC. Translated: CASSPFILQDSHGSTQQYF.

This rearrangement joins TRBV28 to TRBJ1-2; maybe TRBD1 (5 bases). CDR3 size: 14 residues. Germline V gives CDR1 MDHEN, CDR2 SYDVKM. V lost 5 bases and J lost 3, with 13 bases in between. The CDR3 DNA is TGTGCCAGCAGTCCCTTAGGGGTAGACTATGGCTACACCTTC. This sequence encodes CASSPLGVDYGYTF.

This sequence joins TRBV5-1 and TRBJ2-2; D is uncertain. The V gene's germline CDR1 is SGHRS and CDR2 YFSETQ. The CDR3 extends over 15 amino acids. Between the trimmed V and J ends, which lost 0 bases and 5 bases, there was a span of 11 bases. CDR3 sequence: CASSLGQARTGELFF. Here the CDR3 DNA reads TGCGCCAGCAGCTTGGGGCAGGCTCGAACCGGGGAGCTGTTTTTT.

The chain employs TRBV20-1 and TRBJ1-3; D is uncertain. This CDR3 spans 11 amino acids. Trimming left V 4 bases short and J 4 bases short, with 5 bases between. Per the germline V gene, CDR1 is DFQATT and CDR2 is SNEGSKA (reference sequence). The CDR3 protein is CSATAGNTIYF. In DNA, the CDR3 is TGCAGTGCTACCGCCGGAAACACCATATATTTT.

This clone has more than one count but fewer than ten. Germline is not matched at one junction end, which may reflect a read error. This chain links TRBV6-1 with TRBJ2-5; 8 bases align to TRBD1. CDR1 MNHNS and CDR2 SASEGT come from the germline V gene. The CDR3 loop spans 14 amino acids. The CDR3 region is CASRQQGDQGTQYF. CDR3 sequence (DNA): TGTGCCAGCCGTCAACAGGGGGACCAAGGGACCCAGTACTTC.

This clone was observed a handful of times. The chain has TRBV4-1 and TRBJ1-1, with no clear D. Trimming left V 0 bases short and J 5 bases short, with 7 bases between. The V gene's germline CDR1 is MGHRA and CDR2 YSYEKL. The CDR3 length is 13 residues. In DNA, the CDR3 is TGCGCCAGCAGCCAAGAACGGGAAACTGAAGCTTTCTTT. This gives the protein CASSQERETEAFF.

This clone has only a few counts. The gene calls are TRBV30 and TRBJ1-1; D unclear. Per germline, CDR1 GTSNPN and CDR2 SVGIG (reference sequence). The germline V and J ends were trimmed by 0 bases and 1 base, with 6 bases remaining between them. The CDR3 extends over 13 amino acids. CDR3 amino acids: CAWSVDWNTEAFF. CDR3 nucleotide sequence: TGTGCCTGGAGTGTAGACTGGAACACTGAAGCTTTCTTT.

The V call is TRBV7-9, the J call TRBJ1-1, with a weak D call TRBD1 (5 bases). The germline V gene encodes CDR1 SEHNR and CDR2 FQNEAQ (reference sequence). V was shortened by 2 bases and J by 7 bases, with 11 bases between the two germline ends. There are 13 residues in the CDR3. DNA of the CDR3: TGTGCCAGCAGCTTAAGGGGCCAGGATGAAGCTTTCTTT. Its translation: CASSLRGQDEAFF.